This TCR beta chain was retrieved from a study of molecular identifiers for immune sequencing clone quantification. This clonotype occurred a few times. Its antigen is still unknown. The bulk TCR libraries were made with methods described before and with listed TCR primers. TCRdb independently ran MiXCR on the PCR reads; one entry per CDR3 protein. Here the sample spans approximately 500,000 distinct CDR3 sequences, about a fifth being singletons. Whole-study findings and limits: Identical TCR molecules that share a barcode could lead to an underestimation of highly expanded clone sizes.

The V gene's germline CDR1 is SGHRS and CDR2 YFSETQ. There are 15 residues in the CDR3. Trimming shortened V by 4 bases and J by 3 bases, and 17 bases separated the two germline ends. This rearrangement joins TRBV5-1 to TRBJ2-7, with a weak D call TRBD1 (5 bases). The sequence was obtained from a human donor in good health. Some libraries in this study had Jurkat cell RNA spiked in. The sequencing input was naive CD8+ T cells from blood, with Jurkat cell RNA spiked in. Subset meaning: FACS-sorted CD8+CD4-CCR7+CD45RA+ naive T cells. Here the CDR3 reads CASSENPGSHYEQYF. CDR3 DNA: TGCGCCAGCAGCGAAAATCCAGGGTCCCACTACGAGCAGTACTTC.